Listed below are T cell receptor beta chains from one sample, sequenced in a study of T cell repertoires in cytomegalovirus infection. Their cognate antigens are unknown. Each CDR3 protein gets one entry after TCRdb re-called the reads with MiXCR. The profile shows approximately 350,000 distinct CDR3 sequences, about a third of them singletons. Sequencing used cultured PBMCs, obtained from culture after CMV antigen stimulation. Every receptor here comes from a human donor in good health (CMV status not recorded). Some clones in this sample may be carry-over from other donors' samples. CDR3s include the opening cysteine and the closing phenylalanine or tryptophan. Fields, in order: clone size, J gene, V gene, D gene, CDR3 protein, CDR3 DNA. A D gene is named only where the DNA matches it firmly. Size tells how often a clone was seen (once, few, many) or the class of an expanded clone, and some rows leave it out.

>few|TRBJ2-2|TRBV10-1|-
CASSESRADKTGELFF
TGCGCCAGCAGTGAGTCGAGAGCGGACAAAACCGGGGAGCTGTTTTTT
>few|TRBJ2-2|TRBV5-1|TRBD2
CASSPLAAVGTGELFF
TGCGCCAGCAGCCCACTAGCGGCGGTGGGCACCGGGGAGCTGTTTTTT
>-|TRBJ2-2|TRBV12-3/TRBV12-4|-
CASSPTSPGELFF
TGTGCCAGCAGTCCGACTTCCCCCGGGGAGCTGTTTTTT
>many|TRBJ1-1|TRBV18|-
CASSPSGMPNTEAFF
TGTGCCAGCTCACCCTCCGGGATGCCAAACACTGAAGCTTTCTTT
>-|TRBJ2-2|TRBV7-2|-
CASSLWTSTGELFF
TGTGCCAGCAGCCTCTGGACCAGCACCGGGGAGCTGTTTTTT
>-|TRBJ1-1|TRBV5-1|TRBD1
CASSVDRGGVEAFF
TGCGCCAGCAGCGTGGACAGGGGGGGCGTTGAAGCTTTCTTT
>-|TRBJ1-5|TRBV6-1|-
CASSYLPLYSNQPQHF
TGTGCCAGCAGTTACCTGCCGTTGTATAGCAATCAGCCCCAGCATTTT
>-|TRBJ1-2|TRBV4-3|-
CASSQGATGLGYGYTF
TGCGCCAGCAGCCAGGGGGCTACGGGCTTGGGCTATGGCTACACCTTC
>-|TRBJ2-5|TRBV5-4|-
CASSLGGPATQYF
TGTGCCAGCAGCTTGGGGGGGCCCGCGACCCAGTACTTC
>many|TRBJ2-1|TRBV7-8|TRBD2
CASSSQGGLALDEQFF
TGTGCCAGCAGCTCCCAGGGGGGACTAGCGTTGGATGAGCAGTTCTTC
>-|TRBJ2-1|TRBV19|TRBD2
CASRGTSGNYRAYNEQFF
TGTGCCAGTAGAGGGACTAGCGGGAACTATAGGGCCTACAATGAGCAGTTCTTC
>-|TRBJ2-1|TRBV20-1|-
CSARHGYNEQFF
TGCAGTGCTAGACACGGTTACAATGAGCAGTTCTTC
>-|TRBJ1-2|TRBV12-3/TRBV12-4|TRBD1
CASRGQGSGYTF
TGTGCCAGCAGGGGACAGGGAAGTGGCTACACCTTC
>-|TRBJ2-3|TRBV13|-
CASSFQASTDTQYF
TGTGCCAGCAGCTTCCAAGCGAGCACAGATACGCAGTATTTT
>-|TRBJ2-3|TRBV20-1|TRBD2
CSAPGLAGNPDTQYF
TGCAGTGCTCCCGGACTAGCGGGAAACCCAGATACGCAGTATTTT
>-|TRBJ2-1|TRBV30|-
CAWSVSETRIRNEQFF
TGTGCCTGGAGTGTATCCGAGACTAGAATTCGGAATGAGCAGTTCTTC
>few|TRBJ1-2|TRBV28|TRBD1
CASSFPTGEPLGLYGYTF
TGTGCCAGCAGTTTCCCGACAGGGGAGCCTTTAGGGTTATATGGCTACACCTTC
>few|TRBJ1-1|TRBV2|-
CASGLTVEAFF
TGTGCCAGTGGTTTGACGGTTGAAGCTTTCTTT
>-|TRBJ1-5|TRBV7-9|-
CASSFMGVGNQPQHF
TGTGCCAGCAGCTTCATGGGGGTAGGCAATCAGCCCCAGCATTTT
>-|TRBJ2-5|TRBV2|TRBD2
CASSEGGSYKTQYF
TGTGCCAGCAGTGAAGGCGGGAGCTATAAGACCCAGTACTTC
>few|TRBJ1-2|TRBV7-2|-
CASSLRDPRYGYTF
TGTGCCAGCAGCTTAAGGGATCCGCGCTATGGCTACACCTTC
>few|TRBJ2-1|TRBV12-3/TRBV12-4|-
CASSLDGDGNNEQFF
TGTGCCAGCAGTTTAGATGGCGACGGCAACAATGAGCAGTTCTTC
>few|TRBJ1-1|TRBV12-5|-
CASGWGPNTEAFF
TGTGCTAGTGGTTGGGGCCCGAACACTGAAGCTTTCTTT
>-|TRBJ2-1|TRBV5-4|-
CASLAIGYNEQFF
TGTGCCAGTCTAGCGATCGGCTACAATGAGCAGTTCTTC
>-|TRBJ1-1|TRBV6-1|-
CASSSWGGSRTEAFF
TGTGCCAGCAGTTCCTGGGGCGGGAGTCGGACTGAAGCTTTCTTT
>once|TRBJ1-2|TRBV6-5|TRBD1
CASSDPGQTYGYTF
TGTGCCAGCAGTGACCCGGGACAGACCTATGGCTACACCTTC
>-|TRBJ2-3|TRBV19|-
CASSIRPIQGDTQYF
TGTGCCAGTAGTATTCGGCCTATCCAGGGGGATACGCAGTATTTT
>-|TRBJ2-2|TRBV29-1|-
CSVVRQGSGELFF
TGCAGCGTTGTTCGGCAGGGATCCGGGGAGCTGTTTTTT
>-|TRBJ1-1|TRBV9|-
CASSVDLGSEAFF
TGTGCCAGCAGCGTTGATTTAGGCTCCGAAGCTTTCTTT
>-|TRBJ1-5|TRBV6-5|TRBD1
CASRRTRDSYSNQPQHF
TGTGCCAGCAGAAGAACTCGGGACAGCTATAGCAATCAGCCCCAGCATTTT
>-|TRBJ2-1|TRBV20-1|TRBD2
CSAHYGRGYNEQFF
TGCAGTGCCCACTATGGGAGGGGCTACAATGAGCAGTTCTTC
>-|TRBJ2-5|TRBV6-5|-
CASSGTGQETQYF
TGTGCCAGCAGCGGGACTGGACAAGAGACCCAGTACTTC
>many|TRBJ2-1|TRBV28|TRBD1
CASSFEQGASYNEQFF
TGTGCCAGCAGTTTTGAACAGGGGGCCAGCTACAATGAGCAGTTCTTC
>-|TRBJ2-1|TRBV20-1|TRBD2
CSARRLAGGPNEQFF
TGCAGTGCTAGACGACTAGCGGGAGGGCCCAATGAGCAGTTCTTC
>few|TRBJ2-1|TRBV7-6|TRBD1
CASSLNGQGGDEQFF
TGTGCCAGCAGCTTAAACGGACAGGGAGGCGATGAGCAGTTCTTC
>-|TRBJ2-1|TRBV19|-
CASTLDRYSYNEQFF
TGTGCCAGTACTCTTGACAGGTACTCCTACAATGAGCAGTTCTTC
>-|TRBJ2-7|TRBV7-2|-
CASSPQSGASYEQYF
TGTGCCAGCAGCCCACAATCAGGGGCCTCCTACGAGCAGTACTTC
>-|TRBJ2-5|TRBV28|TRBD1
CASTPLDRGMLGETQYF
TGTGCCAGCACCCCCCTTGACAGGGGGATGCTAGGGGAGACCCAGTACTTC
>-|TRBJ2-7|TRBV20-1|TRBD2
CSALDLTSGDEQYF
TGCAGTGCTCTCGACTTGACTAGCGGGGACGAGCAGTACTTC
>-|TRBJ2-5|TRBV6-2/TRBV6-3|-
CASSSIGTDQETQYF
TGTGCCAGCAGTTCCATCGGGACGGATCAAGAGACCCAGTACTTC
>-|TRBJ1-5|TRBV7-2|TRBD1
CASSRGQGSQPQHF
TGTGCCAGCAGCCGCGGACAGGGGAGTCAGCCCCAGCATTTT
>few|TRBJ2-3|TRBV27|-
CASSPGPYEDTQYF
TGTGCCAGCAGCCCAGGTCCCTACGAAGATACGCAGTATTTT
>-|TRBJ2-7|TRBV2|-
CASSEGPSSSYEQYF
TGTGCCAGCAGTGAAGGTCCTAGCAGCTCCTACGAGCAGTACTTC
>few|TRBJ1-3|TRBV19|TRBD1
CASSIPGQRVAGNTIYF
TGTGCCAGTAGTATTCCGGGACAGAGAGTCGCTGGAAACACCATATATTTT
>-|TRBJ2-3|TRBV7-2|-
CASRGGGDTQYF
TGTGCCAGCAGAGGGGGGGGAGATACGCAGTATTTT
>few|TRBJ2-1|TRBV6-2/TRBV6-3|TRBD2
CASSVGLAANNEQFF
TGTGCCAGCAGTGTGGGACTAGCGGCTAACAATGAGCAGTTCTTC
>-|TRBJ2-1|TRBV10-3|-
CAISELGESNNEQFF
TGTGCCATCAGTGAGTTAGGAGAGTCTAACAATGAGCAGTTCTTC
>-|TRBJ2-1|TRBV4-3|TRBD1
CASSQVHWTGGGNEQFF
TGCGCCAGCAGCCAAGTCCACTGGACAGGGGGTGGCAATGAGCAGTTCTTC
>-|TRBJ2-1|TRBV12-3/TRBV12-4|-
CASSLETMGHQTYNEQFF
TGTGCCAGCAGTCTTGAAACGATGGGACACCAAACCTACAATGAGCAGTTCTTC
>-|TRBJ1-6|TRBV12-3/TRBV12-4|-
CASSQHYGSPLHF
TGTGCCAGCAGCCAACACTATGGGTCACCCCTCCACTTT
>-|TRBJ1-3|TRBV3-1|-
CASSQGGTQGNTIYF
TGTGCCAGCAGCCAAGGAGGGACACAGGGAAACACCATATATTTT
>-|TRBJ2-7|TRBV30|-
CAWSERYEQYF
TGTGCCTGGAGTGAAAGATACGAGCAGTACTTC
>few|TRBJ1-1|TRBV11-2|-
CASYGSNTEAFF
TGTGCCAGCTACGGGTCGAACACTGAAGCTTTCTTT
>many|TRBJ2-1|TRBV7-9|TRBD2
CASSLRATSGYEQFF
TGTGCCAGCAGCTTACGGGCGACTAGCGGTTATGAGCAGTTCTTC
>few|TRBJ1-5|TRBV7-8|TRBD1
CASSLGTGGGNQPQHF
TGTGCCAGCAGCTTAGGGACAGGCGGTGGCAATCAGCCCCAGCATTTT